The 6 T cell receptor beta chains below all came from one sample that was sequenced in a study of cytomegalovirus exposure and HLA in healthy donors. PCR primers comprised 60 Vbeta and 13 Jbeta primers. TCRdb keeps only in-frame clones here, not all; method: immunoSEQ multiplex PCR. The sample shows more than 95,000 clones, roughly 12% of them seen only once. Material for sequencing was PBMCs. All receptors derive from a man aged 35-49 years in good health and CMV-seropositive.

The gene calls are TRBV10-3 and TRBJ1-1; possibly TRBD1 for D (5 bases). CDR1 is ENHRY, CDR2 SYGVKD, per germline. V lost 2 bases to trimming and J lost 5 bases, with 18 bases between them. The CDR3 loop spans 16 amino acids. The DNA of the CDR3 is TGTGCCATCAGTGAGCAGGTTGGAGGGGTCCGGACTGAAGCTTTCTTT. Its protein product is CAISEQVGGVRTEAFF.

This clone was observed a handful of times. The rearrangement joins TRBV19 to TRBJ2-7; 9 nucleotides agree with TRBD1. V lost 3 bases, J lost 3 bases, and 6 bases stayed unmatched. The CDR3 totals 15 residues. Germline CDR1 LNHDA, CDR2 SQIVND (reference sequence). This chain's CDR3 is CASSIGTGRGYEQYF. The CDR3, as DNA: TGTGCCAGTAGTATCGGGACAGGGAGAGGCTACGAGCAGTACTTC.

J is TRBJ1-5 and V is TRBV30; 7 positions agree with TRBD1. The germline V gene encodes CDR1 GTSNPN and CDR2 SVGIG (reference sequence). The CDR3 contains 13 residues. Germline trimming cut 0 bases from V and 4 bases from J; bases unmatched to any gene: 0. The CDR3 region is CAWSVQGNQPQHF. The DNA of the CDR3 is TGTGCCTGGAGTGTACAGGGGAATCAGCCCCAGCATTTT.

The CDR3 spells CASSLPAIGGPNSPLHF. The CDR3 DNA reads as TGTGCCAGCAGTTTACCCGCAATAGGGGGCCCTAATTCACCCCTCCACTTT. This chain connects TRBV28 to TRBJ1-6, with 7 nucleotides matching TRBD1. There are 17 residues in the CDR3. Looked up from germline, CDR1 is MDHEN and CDR2 is SYDVKM. J gave up 6 bases and V 2 bases, and 10 bases lay outside the gene matches.

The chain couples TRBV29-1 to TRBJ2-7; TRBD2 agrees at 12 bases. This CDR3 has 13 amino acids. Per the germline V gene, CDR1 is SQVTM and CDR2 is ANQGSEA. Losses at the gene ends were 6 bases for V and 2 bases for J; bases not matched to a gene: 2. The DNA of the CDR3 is TGCAGCGTACTAGCGGGAGGCACCTACGAGCAGTACTTC. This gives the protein CSVLAGGTYEQYF.

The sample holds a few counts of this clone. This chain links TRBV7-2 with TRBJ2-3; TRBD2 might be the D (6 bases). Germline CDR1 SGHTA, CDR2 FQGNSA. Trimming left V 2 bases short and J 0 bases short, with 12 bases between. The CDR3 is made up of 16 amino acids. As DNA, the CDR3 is TGTGCCAGCAGCTTAAGACCGGGGGTTAGCACAGATACGCAGTATTTT. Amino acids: CASSLRPGVSTDTQYF.